Listed below are T cell receptor beta chains from one sample, sequenced in a study of blood T cell repertoires in COVID-19. This table comes from immunoSEQ multiplex PCR, and its TCRdb copy is limited to in-frame clones, with some not included. The table records 95,000 to 100,000 clones, under 85% of them present only once. Sequencing was carried out using peripheral blood. These receptors all stem from a human donor in a cohort sampled during active COVID-19. Both conserved end residues are part of each CDR3. A D gene is named only where the DNA matches it firmly. Part of the rows lack a size; the others show once, few, many or a class for expanded clones.

DNA | CDR3 | size | J | D | V
TGTGCCAGCAGCTTAAGCGGGAGTTCATCCTACGAGCAGTACTTC | CASSLSGSSSYEQYF | few | TRBJ2-7 | TRBD2 | TRBV9
TGTGCCAGTAGCAAGTTTCCGGGGGGCGAGCAGTACTTC | CASSKFPGGEQYF | - | TRBJ2-7 | TRBD2 | TRBV19
TGTGCCAGCAGTGGTGGCAGGGGCTCTAACTATGGCTACACCTTC | CASSGGRGSNYGYTF | - | TRBJ1-2 | - | TRBV2
TGTGCCAGCAGCTTGGAACCATTGGGGGGCAATGAGCAGTTCTTC | CASSLEPLGGNEQFF | - | TRBJ2-1 | - | TRBV5-6
TGTGCCAGCAGTGGCCGGGTACTAGCGGCCTACGAGCAGTACTTC | CASSGRVLAAYEQYF | - | TRBJ2-7 | TRBD2 | TRBV6-4
TGTGCCAGCAGACCCCGGCTAGCGGGCGCCTACGAGCAGTACTTC | CASRPRLAGAYEQYF | - | TRBJ2-7 | TRBD2 | TRBV2
TGTGCCAGTAGCGGGACAGTAAGCACCTACGAGCAGTACTTC | CASSGTVSTYEQYF | - | TRBJ2-7 | TRBD1 | TRBV19
TGTGCCAGCAGCTTAAGCGGACAGATCAACACTGAAGCTTTCTTT | CASSLSGQINTEAFF | - | TRBJ1-1 | - | TRBV7-3
TGTGCCAGCAGTAGGACAGGTCATAGCAATCAGCCCCAGCATTTT | CASSRTGHSNQPQHF | once | TRBJ1-5 | TRBD1 | TRBV6-2/TRBV6-3
TGCGCCAGCTCCCAAATGACCGGGGAGCTGTTTTTT | CASSQMTGELFF | once | TRBJ2-2 | - | TRBV10-1
TGTGCCAGCAGTGCGATAGCGCACCCCTCCTACGAGCAGTACTTC | CASSAIAHPSYEQYF | - | TRBJ2-7 | - | TRBV2
TGTGCCACCAGAATCCCGGACAGGGAGCTCACAGATACGCAGTATTTT | CATRIPDRELTDTQYF | - | TRBJ2-3 | TRBD1 | TRBV24-1
TGCGCCAGCAGTCAAGGAGCGGGAGGGCCCGGCGATGAGCAGTTCTTC | CASSQGAGGPGDEQFF | - | TRBJ2-1 | TRBD2 | TRBV5-1
TGTGCCAGCAGCTTTGGGACAGGGGGAAACACTGAAGCTTTCTTT | CASSFGTGGNTEAFF | - | TRBJ1-1 | TRBD1 | TRBV7-9
TGTGCCAGTAGTATGGGACAGATGACCAGGGTGGTGTTTTTT | CASSMGQMTRVVFF | - | TRBJ2-2 | TRBD1 | TRBV19
TGTGCCAGCAGCTTAACCGACACAGTGGCAGGGGGAGCTTTCTTT | CASSLTDTVAGGAFF | - | TRBJ1-1 | TRBD1 | TRBV7-9
TGTGCCAGCAGTTGGACAGCAACTAATGAAAAACTGTTTTTT | CASSWTATNEKLFF | - | TRBJ1-4 | - | TRBV5-5
TGTGCCAGTAGTAGAGGGAGGCTGTACAATGAGCAGTTCTTC | CASSRGRLYNEQFF | - | TRBJ2-1 | - | TRBV19
TGCGCCAGCAATCCCGGACAGGGGCCCGGAGGCTACACCTTC | CASNPGQGPGGYTF | - | TRBJ1-2 | TRBD1 | TRBV4-3
TGTGCCAGCAGTGGACAGGTGAACACTGAAGCTTTCTTT | CASSGQVNTEAFF | - | TRBJ1-1 | - | TRBV2
TGTGCCAGCAGTTACAATGGACAGCGAACGTACGAGCAGTACTTC | CASSYNGQRTYEQYF | - | TRBJ2-7 | - | TRBV6-5
TGTGCCAGCAGCTTATGGGGCGGGATCAATGAGCAGTTCTTC | CASSLWGGINEQFF | few | TRBJ2-1 | - | TRBV7-8
TGTGCCAGCAGCCCGGGACTAGCGGTCTACGAGCAGTACTTC | CASSPGLAVYEQYF | - | TRBJ2-7 | TRBD2 | TRBV3-1/TRBV3-2
TGTGCCAGCAGTTACTTAGCGGGGGCCGGGAATGAGCAGTTCTTC | CASSYLAGAGNEQFF | - | TRBJ2-1 | TRBD2 | TRBV6-5
TGTGCCAGCAGCACACTAGCGGGGACCTACAATGAGCAGTTCTTC | CASSTLAGTYNEQFF | - | TRBJ2-1 | TRBD2 | TRBV7-2
TGCGCCAGCAGCTCCGGGACAGGGGGTCAAGAGACCCAGTACTTC | CASSSGTGGQETQYF | - | TRBJ2-5 | TRBD1 | TRBV5-1
TGTGCCACCAACACGGGACAGGGGGAGCGGTCACCCCTCCACTTT | CATNTGQGERSPLHF | - | TRBJ1-6 | TRBD1 | TRBV5-8
TGTGCCAGCAGTGAGACTAGCGGGATTATCTACAATGAGCAGTTCTTC | CASSETSGIIYNEQFF | - | TRBJ2-1 | TRBD2 | TRBV6-1
TGTGCCAGCAGTTCGTTACCCCAGGGACTCGGCAATCAGCCCCAGCATTTT | CASSSLPQGLGNQPQHF | - | TRBJ1-5 | - | TRBV28
TGTGCCAGCTCAACTGCTGGGACAGGCTCAAATGAAAAACTGTTTTTT | CASSTAGTGSNEKLFF | - | TRBJ1-4 | TRBD1 | TRBV18
TGTGCCAGTTCCGGACAGGGGGCGCGGGAAGCTTTCTTT | CASSGQGAREAFF | once | TRBJ1-1 | TRBD1 | TRBV19
TGTGCCATCAGTGAGTCGCCGGGAGGCCCCAACATTCAGTACTTC | CAISESPGGPNIQYF | - | TRBJ2-4 | TRBD2 | TRBV10-3
TGCGCCAGCAGCCTCTCGGGACTAGCGGGAGACCTCGCGAACACCGGGGAGCTGTTTTTT | CASSLSGLAGDLANTGELFF | - | TRBJ2-2 | TRBD2 | TRBV4-1
TGTGCCAGCAGCTCAGGGGACGGCACAGATACGCAGTATTTT | CASSSGDGTDTQYF | - | TRBJ2-3 | - | TRBV5-5
TGTGCCAGCAGTTACTCTCCCGGACAGGGTGGTCAGCCCCAGCATTTT | CASSYSPGQGGQPQHF | - | TRBJ1-5 | TRBD1 | TRBV6-2/TRBV6-3
TGTGCCAGCAGCCCAGAGTTTACTAGCGGTAGCTCCTACAATGAGCAGTTCTTC | CASSPEFTSGSSYNEQFF | - | TRBJ2-1 | TRBD2 | TRBV3-1/TRBV3-2
TGTGCCAGCAGTTCCGGGACTAGTCCTACCTACGAGCAGTACTTC | CASSSGTSPTYEQYF | - | TRBJ2-7 | TRBD2 | TRBV6-5
TGTGCCAGCAGTTATACAGGGCACAATGAAAAACTGTTTTTT | CASSYTGHNEKLFF | few | TRBJ1-4 | - | TRBV6-5
TGTGCCAGCAGTTACGCCGCGTCCAATCAGCCCCAGCATTTT | CASSYAASNQPQHF | - | TRBJ1-5 | - | TRBV6-2/TRBV6-3
TGTGCCAGCAGTTTACCCCTGGGACTAGCGGGAGGGACGAATGAGCAGTTCTTC | CASSLPLGLAGGTNEQFF | once | TRBJ2-1 | TRBD2 | TRBV27
TGTGCCAGCAGCGAGGGGACAGGGGGCACTGAAGCTTTCTTT | CASSEGTGGTEAFF | - | TRBJ1-1 | TRBD1 | TRBV3-1/TRBV3-2
TGTGCCAGCAGTTCCCAGGGCTATGGCTACACCTTC | CASSSQGYGYTF | once | TRBJ1-2 | - | TRBV7-2
TGCGCCAGCAGCTGGCCGAACACCGGGGAGCTGTTTTTT | CASSWPNTGELFF | - | TRBJ2-2 | - | TRBV5-1
TGTGCCAGCAGCCCTGGAGAGGGGGGGAGGACTGAAGCTTTCTTT | CASSPGEGGRTEAFF | - | TRBJ1-1 | - | TRBV3-1/TRBV3-2
TGTGCCAGCAGCCCGCTATTCCTGAGTGGCTACACCTTC | CASSPLFLSGYTF | - | TRBJ1-2 | - | TRBV12-3/TRBV12-4
TGTGCCAGCAGTGACCCGAGCTCTGGAAACACCATATATTTT | CASSDPSSGNTIYF | - | TRBJ1-3 | - | TRBV2
TGTGCCAGCAGCTCCTTAACGGCCTACGAGCAGTACTTC | CASSSLTAYEQYF | - | TRBJ2-7 | - | TRBV5-5
TGTGCCAGCAGTGAAGCGGGGACAGGGGCTAACTATGGCTACACCTTC | CASSEAGTGANYGYTF | few | TRBJ1-2 | TRBD1 | TRBV2
TGTGCCAGCAGCTTAGCTCCCGGGTCTAACACCGGGGAGCTGTTTTTT | CASSLAPGSNTGELFF | - | TRBJ2-2 | - | TRBV7-9
TGTGCCAGCTCACCACCTGACTCCTATGGCTACACCTTC | CASSPPDSYGYTF | - | TRBJ1-2 | - | TRBV18
TGTGCCAGCAGGTGGACTAGCGGGGGGGGCGACACAGATACGCAGTATTTT | CASRWTSGGGDTDTQYF | few | TRBJ2-3 | TRBD2 | TRBV7-2
TGTGCCAGCAGCCCCCGGGACAGGGGCCTTAGCAATCAGCCCCAGCATTTT | CASSPRDRGLSNQPQHF | - | TRBJ1-5 | TRBD1 | TRBV3-1/TRBV3-2
TGCGCCAGCAGCTTGAATTCGCAGGGGTGGGGGACCGGGGAGCTGTTTTTT | CASSLNSQGWGTGELFF | - | TRBJ2-2 | - | TRBV5-1
TGTGCCAGCAGCGCCCGGAGCTCTGGGGCCAACGTCCTGACTTTC | CASSARSSGANVLTF | - | TRBJ2-6 | - | TRBV7-2
TGCGCCAGCACTTCCAGGGTCGCGGACACCGGGGAGCTGTTTTTT | CASTSRVADTGELFF | once | TRBJ2-2 | - | TRBV5-1